The 20 T cell receptor beta chains below all came from one sample that was sequenced in a study of a mutant IDH1 vaccine in newly diagnosed glioma. Their cognate antigens are unknown. As to time point: week 5, during vaccination. Doses of 300 ug of mutant IDH1 20-mer peptide were given with topical imiquimod. Assay used: immunoSEQ multiplex PCR; TCRdb lists only in-frame clones, some missing. Seen here are over 50,000 clones, about nine tenths observed once, and the top ten hold about 4.6%. This material consisted of PBMCs, taken from a glioma patient whose treatment included an IDH1 peptide vaccine. All receptors derive from a woman in her 40s with glioma.

The chain has TRBV20-1 and TRBJ2-7; D not resolved. Germline loops: CDR1 DFQATT, CDR2 SNEGSKA (reference sequence). This CDR3 comprises 11 residues. Deletions cut 3 bases from V and 5 bases from J, with 8 bases between. The CDR3 is CSASYWDEQYF. The CDR3, as DNA: TGCAGTGCTAGCTACTGGGACGAGCAGTACTTC.

This chain links TRBV29-1 with TRBJ1-4; no clear D. This CDR3 contains 12 residues. CDR1 is SQVTM, CDR2 ANQGSEA, per germline. The germline V and J ends were trimmed by 4 bases and 8 bases, with 11 bases remaining between them. The CDR3 nucleotides read TGCAGCGTTGGGGCGCCACCGGAAAAACTGTTTTTT. Translation gives CSVGAPPEKLFF.

The chain joins TRBV4-2 to TRBJ1-1; the D is unclear. Trimming took 3 bases from V and 9 from J, leaving 14 bases between them. From germline, CDR1 is LGHNA and CDR2 YNFKEQ. This CDR3 region has 13 residues. This CDR3 is CASSQDPAAKAFF. The CDR3 DNA reads as TGTGCCAGCAGCCAGGACCCCGCGGCTAAAGCTTTCTTT.

The rearrangement links TRBV19 to TRBJ2-5, with D perhaps matching TRBD1 (6 bases). V lost 5 bases, J lost 1 base, and 23 bases lay in between. Germline V gene data show CDR1 as LNHDA and CDR2 as SQIVND (reference sequence). The CDR3 sequence is 18 residues long. The CDR3: CASSAEDSPLAFQETQYF. Here the CDR3 DNA reads TGTGCCAGTAGTGCTGAGGACAGCCCTTTAGCCTTCCAAGAGACCCAGTACTTC. The full variable domain, completed using reference TRBV19 and TRBJ2-5, is DGGITQSPKYLFRKEGQNVTLSCEQNLNHDAMYWYRQDPGQGLRLIYYSQIVNDFQKGDIAEGYSVSREKKESFPLTVTSAQKNPTAFYLCASSAEDSPLAFQETQYFGPGTRLLVL.

The genes are TRBV5-1 and TRBJ2-1; TRBD2 agrees at 10 bases. Germline lookup yields CDR1 SGHRS and CDR2 YFSETQ. CDR3 length: 13 amino acids. V gave up 4 bases and J gave up 10 bases; unmatched junction bases: 5. CDR3 DNA sequence: TGCGCCAGCAGCCCGATGACTAGCGGGGAGCAGTTCTTC. Its translation: CASSPMTSGEQFF.

This clone was recorded a few times. The chain couples TRBV18 to TRBJ1-5; TRBD1 matches at 9 bases. The CDR3 totals 13 residues. After removal of 1 base from V and 8 bases from J, the junction contained 0 bases not matched to a gene. CDR1 and CDR2 from the germline V gene are KGHSH and LQKENI. The CDR3 DNA sequence: TGTGCCAGCTCACCACGACAGGGGGAGCCCCAGCATTTT. This translates into CASSPRQGEPQHF.

This rearrangement joins TRBV4-3 to TRBJ2-5; 16 nucleotides align to TRBD2. The CDR3 consists of 17 residues. Germline trimming cut 1 base from V and 6 bases from J; bases unmatched to any gene: 5. Germline-derived CDR1 and CDR2 are LGHNA and YSLEER. The CDR3 coding sequence is TGCGCCAGCAGCCAAGGGGGACTAGCGGGGGGGCTAAAGACCCAGTACTTC. Encoded protein: CASSQGGLAGGLKTQYF.

This clone was seen only a few times. CDR3 bases: TGTGCCAGCAGACCAAATACAGGGATTCAGTTCTTC. It encodes CASRPNTGIQFF. The rearrangement joins TRBV7-9 to TRBJ2-1; possibly TRBD1 for D (6 bases). The CDR3 consists of 12 residues. V lost 6 bases to trimming and J lost 13 bases, with 16 bases between them. Germline V gene lookup returns CDR1 SEHNR and CDR2 FQNEAQ (reference sequence). Complete variable domain (other parts from reference TRBV7-9 and TRBJ2-1): DTGVSQNPRHKITKRGQNVTFRCDPISEHNRLYWYRQTLGQGPEFLTYFQNEAQLEKSRLLSDRFSAERPKGSFSTLEIQRTEQGDSAMYLCASRPNTGIQFFGPGTRLTVL.

This chain uses TRBV9 with TRBJ2-1; 7 nucleotides match TRBD2. Unmatched junction bases numbered 6, after V lost 0 bases and J lost 3 bases. CDR3 size: 16 residues. Germline loops: CDR1 SGDLS, CDR2 YYNGEE. CDR3 sequence reads: CASSVALTSLYNEQFF. The CDR3, as DNA: TGTGCCAGCAGCGTAGCTCTGACTAGCCTCTACAATGAGCAGTTCTTC.

This chain joins TRBV15 and TRBJ1-2; tentative D call: TRBD1 (6 bases). The CDR3 runs 15 residues. Trimming removed 1 base from V and 0 bases from J, with 9 bases in between. From germline, CDR1 is LNHNV and CDR2 YYDKDF (reference sequence). CDR3 DNA sequence: TGTGCCACCAGCAGAGGTTGGACAGCTAACTATGGCTACACCTTC. It encodes CATSRGWTANYGYTF. Using reference TRBV15 and TRBJ1-2 for the parts outside the CDR3, the full variable domain is DAMVIQNPRYQVTQFGKPVTLSCSQTLNHNVMYWYQQKSSQAPKLLFHYYDKDFNNEADTPDNFQSRRPNTSFCFLDIRSPGLGDTAMYLCATSRGWTANYGYTFGSGTRLTVV.

The chain carries TRBV5-1 and TRBJ2-6, with 9 bases that match TRBD1. Germline-derived CDR1 and CDR2 are SGHRS and YFSETQ. V lost 0 bases and J lost 0; bases outside the gene matches: 4. The CDR3 consists of 18 residues. CDR3 coding DNA: TGCGCCAGCAGCTTGGCGGGGACAGGGAACTCTGGGGCCAACGTCCTGACTTTC. Its protein product is CASSLAGTGNSGANVLTF.

CDR3: CASSSLGGSYNEQFF. The CDR3 bases are TGTGCCAGCAGCTCTTTAGGGGGCTCCTACAATGAGCAGTTCTTC. The V call is TRBV7-8, the J call TRBJ2-1; weak D call: TRBD1 (6 bases). The CDR3 runs to 15 residues. Germline V gives CDR1 SGHVS, CDR2 FQNEAQ. The V gene lost 4 bases and the J gene lost 0 bases, with 10 bases spanning the gap.

V is TRBV10-2 and J is TRBJ2-7; D remains unclear. The CDR3 length is 12 residues. The ends were cut back, 0 bases at V and 4 bases at J, with 4 bases in the middle. The germline CDR1 and CDR2 sequences are WSHSY and SAAADI. The DNA for the CDR3 is TGCGCCAGCAGTGAGTCCATTTACGAGCAGTACTTC. It translates to CASSESIYEQYF.

The gene calls are TRBV6-6 and TRBJ2-7; perhaps TRBD2 as D (6 bases). The germline V and J ends were trimmed by 0 bases and 5 bases, with 17 bases remaining between them. The CDR3 consists of 16 residues. Germline-derived CDR1 and CDR2 are MNHNY and SVGAGI (reference sequence). DNA of the CDR3: TGTGCCAGCAGTTACTCGGGTCACGCTAGACTAGACGAGCAGTACTTC. Amino acids: CASSYSGHARLDEQYF.

The chain employs TRBV6-1 and TRBJ2-7; 11 bases line up with TRBD2. The V and J ends lost 3 bases and 4 bases, in that order; junction bases with no gene match: 5. The V gene's germline CDR1 is MNHNS and CDR2 SASEGT. The CDR3 totals 15 residues. This CDR3 is CASSDRGLAGYEQYF. CDR3 bases: TGTGCCAGCAGTGATAGAGGACTAGCGGGTTACGAGCAGTACTTC.

The J gene is TRBJ2-1, the V gene TRBV4-1; 8 bases agree with TRBD2. From germline, CDR1 is MGHRA and CDR2 YSYEKL. The CDR3 is 16 amino acids. The V and J ends lost 5 bases and 6 bases, in that order; junction bases with no gene match: 12. The CDR3 here is CASSEGAGVLSNEQFF. The CDR3 nucleotides are TGCGCCAGCAGCGAGGGAGCGGGAGTATTGAGCAATGAGCAGTTCTTC.

This chain links TRBV7-6 with TRBJ1-5; D may be TRBD1 (5 bases). The germline V gene has CDR1 SGHVS and CDR2 FNYEAQ. The CDR3 runs to 14 residues. V was shortened by 0 bases and J by 6 bases, with 9 bases between the two germline ends. The CDR3 nucleotides read TGTGCCAGCAGCTTAGCAGGGGAGAGTCAGCCCCAGCATTTT. Translating gives CASSLAGESQPQHF.

The chain joins TRBV6-6 to TRBJ1-4; 7 positions agree with TRBD1. This CDR3 has 15 amino acids. Germline CDR1 MNHNY, CDR2 SVGAGI (reference sequence). V shed 5 bases, J shed 0 bases, and the junction held 3 bases outside the gene matches. As DNA, the CDR3 is TGTGCCAGCAGTCGACAGGGAGCAACTAATGAAAAACTGTTTTTT. This encodes CASSRQGATNEKLFF.

The V gene is TRBV7-8, the J gene TRBJ1-5; D not certain. Germline V gene data show CDR1 as SGHVS and CDR2 as FQNEAQ. CDR3 size: 16 residues. V was cut by 0 bases and J by 0 bases, with 9 bases left in between. The CDR3, as DNA: TGTGCCAGCAGCTTAGCTTTCGTTGGTAGCAATCAGCCCCAGCATTTT. It yields the protein CASSLAFVGSNQPQHF.

The V call is TRBV7-8, the J call TRBJ2-5; no firm D call. Trimming removed 2 bases at V and 4 bases at J, with 5 bases between. The CDR3 consists of 12 residues. Germline loops: CDR1 SGHVS, CDR2 FQNEAQ. The CDR3 sequence is CASSLLRETQYF. CDR3 DNA: TGTGCCAGCAGCTTATTGAGAGAGACCCAGTACTTC.